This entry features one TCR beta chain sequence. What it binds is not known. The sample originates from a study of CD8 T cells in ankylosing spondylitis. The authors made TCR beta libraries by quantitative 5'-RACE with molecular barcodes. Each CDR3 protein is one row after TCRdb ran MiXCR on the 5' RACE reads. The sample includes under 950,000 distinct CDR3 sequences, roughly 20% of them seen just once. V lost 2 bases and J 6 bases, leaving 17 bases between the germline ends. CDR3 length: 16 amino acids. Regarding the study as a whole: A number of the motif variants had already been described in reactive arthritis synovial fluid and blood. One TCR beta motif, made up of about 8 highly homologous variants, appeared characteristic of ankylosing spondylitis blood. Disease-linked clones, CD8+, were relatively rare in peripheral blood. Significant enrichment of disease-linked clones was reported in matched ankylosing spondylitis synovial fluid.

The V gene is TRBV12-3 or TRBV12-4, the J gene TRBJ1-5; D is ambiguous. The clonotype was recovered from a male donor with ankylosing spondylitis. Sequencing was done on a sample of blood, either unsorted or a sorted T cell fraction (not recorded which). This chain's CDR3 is CASSLKIGQEGQPQHF. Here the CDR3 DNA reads TGTGCCAGCAGTTTAAAGATAGGGCAGGAGGGTCAGCCCCAGCATTTT.